This record looks at one TCR beta chain sequence and its context. Its specificity is not known. This clone may be a read error of a much larger clone one base away. This specimen comes from a study of regulatory T cells in long-lasting Graves disease. Study-level information: Over 5 years of antithyroid drugs with positive TSH receptor antibodies was taken to mean persistent Graves' disease.

As to time point: persistent/refractory GD, antithyroid drugs over 5 years with positive TRAb. PBMC-derived RNA was used for the TCR library. Findings of the study overall: Comparison showed that persistent patients shared more public clonotypes (about 2,700) than new patients (966). When disease was persistent, TRBV28, TRBJ1-2 and TRBJ2-5 were the favored segments.

This CDR3 is built from 15 residues. V was pared by 6 bases and J by 6 bases, with 8 bases of the junction left unmatched. Germline loops: CDR1 MDHEN, CDR2 SYDVKM. Libraries of TCR beta came from iRepertoire HTBI primers plus Arm-PCR of CDR3 regions. Authors' methods: The study identified about 60 TRBV and approximately 14 TRBJ segments across samples. TCRdb fed the multiplex PCR reads into MiXCR, producing one record per CDR3 protein. The authors' filters were not applied to this entry. Of a few hundred thousand distinct CDR3 sequences in the sample, roughly 25% were seen once. The chain combines TRBV28 with TRBJ2-7, with 13 positions matching TRBD2. The receptor was derived from a woman between 40 and 50 years old with Graves disease. The material sequenced was peripheral blood mononuclear cells (PBMCs), taken when the disease was refractory, from a patient treated with antithyroid drugs. CDR3 loop: CASSRGLAGVREQYF. CDR3 nucleotide sequence: TGTGCCAGCAGCCGTGGACTAGCGGGAGTTCGCGAGCAGTACTTC.